The 4 T cell receptor beta chains given below trace back to one sample, sequenced in a study of cytomegalovirus exposure and HLA in healthy donors. Researchers ran the PCR with 60 Vbeta and 13 Jbeta primers. The table came from immunoSEQ multiplex PCR; TCRdb's copy has only in-frame clones and leaves some out. The sample holds under 150,000 clones; 80% to 90% are singletons and the top ten take 5% to 7%. Sequencing used PBMCs. Receptor source: a woman aged 40 to 50 in good health and CMV-seropositive.

The chain combines TRBV30 with TRBJ2-3; unclear D gene. V shed 0 bases and J shed 1 base, with 11 bases lying between them. CDR3 length equals 15 residues. The germline V gene encodes CDR1 GTSNPN and CDR2 SVGIG (reference sequence). The CDR3 nucleotides are TGTGCCTGGAGTGTAGCTGCTCTGGGCACAGATACGCAGTATTTT. Its translation is CAWSVAALGTDTQYF.

V is TRBV10-3 and J is TRBJ2-5, with TRBD2 as a possible D gene (6 bases). Germline CDR1 is ENHRY and CDR2 is SYGVKD. This CDR3 spans 18 amino acids. V gave up 3 bases and J gave up 5 bases, with 25 bases separating them. The chain's CDR3 is CAISEEVLASNNRETQYF. Here the CDR3 DNA reads TGTGCCATCAGTGAAGAAGTACTAGCATCCAACAACCGGGAGACCCAGTACTTC.

CDR3 coding DNA: TGTGCCAGCAGCTGGAGCAGAACTAATGAAAAACTGTTTTTT. Its translation is CASSWSRTNEKLFF. The chain couples TRBV7-8 to TRBJ1-4, with no clear D. This CDR3 has 14 residues. CDR1 and CDR2 (germline): SGHVS, FQNEAQ. Deletions cut 4 bases from V and 1 base from J, with 7 bases between. Variable domain in full (rest from reference TRBV7-8 and TRBJ1-4): GAGVSQSPRYKVAKRGQDVALRCDPISGHVSLFWYQQALGQGPEFLTYFQNEAQLDKSGLPSDRFFAERPEGSVSTLKIQRTQQEDSAVYLCASSWSRTNEKLFFGSGTQLSVL.

In its sample, this clone was seen a few times. The rearrangement joins TRBV5-1 to TRBJ2-1; perhaps TRBD2 as D (5 bases). The CDR3 covers 16 residues. V was pared by 0 bases and J by 0 bases, with 10 bases between. The germline gives CDR1 SGHRS, CDR2 YFSETQ. As DNA, the CDR3 is TGCGCCAGCAGCTTGGGTGGGAGTGTCTCCTACAATGAGCAGTTCTTC. As protein: CASSLGGSVSYNEQFF.